This paragraph reports one T cell receptor (beta chain). CDR1 and CDR2 (germline): SGHVS, FQNEAQ. Trimming stripped 1 base from V and 0 bases from J, with 16 bases between. The CDR3 is 18 residues long. This entry is derived from a study of blood T cell repertoires in COVID-19. Clones were sequenced by immunoSEQ multiplex PCR, and TCRdb holds only the in-frame ones, with some missing. The sample consists of 250,000 to 350,000 clones, 90% of them appearing once. The chain joins TRBV7-8 to TRBJ2-4, with a tentative D call TRBD2 (5 bases). The sequenced sample consisted of PBMCs or T cells enriched from blood (not recorded which). The receptor comes from a man between 60 and 75 years old who had recovered from COVID-19. The CDR3 sequence is CASSLGDSGSRAKNIQYF. The CDR3 DNA is TGTGCCAGCAGCTTAGGCGACTCGGGGTCCCGAGCCAAAAACATTCAGTACTTC.